This TCR beta chain is drawn from a study of radiotherapy plus CTLA-4 blockade in lung cancer. Overall study: Disease control was present in 31% of patients, and objective responses in 15% to 20%. Study-level results: TCR clones of tumor origin grew in blood after radiotherapy plus ipilimumab.

Measured with immunoSEQ multiplex PCR; TCRdb has only the in-frame clones, and not every one. Here the sample spans about 48,000 clones, around 83% being singletons. The V gene's germline CDR1 is SGHRS and CDR2 YFSETQ. This CDR3 region has 16 residues. The J segment lost 8 bases and the V segment lost 0 bases, leaving 8 bases of the junction unmatched. In regard to this clone: Antigen unknown.

Each patient with chemo-refractory metastatic non-small-cell lung cancer was treated with focal radiation plus CTLA-4 blockade using ipilimumab. The sequence was obtained from a human donor with non-small cell lung cancer who had stable disease on radiotherapy plus ipilimumab. This specimen consisted of peripheral blood, obtained from a patient treated with radiotherapy plus ipilimumab. The chain is built from TRBV5-1 and TRBJ2-2; 9 bases agree with TRBD2. For the CDR3, the DNA is TGCGCCAGCAGCTTGGAGGGACTAGCCGGTGGGGGGGAGCTGTTTTTT. It specifies CASSLEGLAGGGELFF.